A selection of T cell receptor beta chains follows, all from one sample in a study of graft-versus-host responses after intestinal transplantation. TCRdb keeps only in-frame clones here, not all; method: immunoSEQ multiplex PCR. The sample includes nearly 95,000 clones, 93% seen only once; the top ten take roughly 2%. Antigens for these TCRs are unknown. The sample here was unstimulated CD8+ T cells sorted from spleen or lymph node cells, taken before intestinal transplant. These receptors originate from a human donor who received an intestinal transplant. The CDR3 runs from the conserved cysteine through the conserved F or W. D genes are given only for firm matches. The size field is filled for only some rows; it gives once, few, many or a size class.

TRBJ2-7	TRBD2	.	TRBV7-9	CASSLARGGGASYEQYF	TGTGCCAGCAGCTTAGCGCGGGGCGGGGGGGCGTCCTACGAGCAGTACTTC
TRBJ1-2	.	.	TRBV19	CASSIETGSLYGYTF	TGTGCCAGTAGTATAGAAACAGGTTCTTTGTATGGCTACACCTTC
TRBJ1-2	TRBD1	.	TRBV7-9	CASSDTGAGGDYYGYTF	TGTGCCAGCAGCGATACGGGAGCAGGGGGCGACTACTATGGCTACACCTTC
TRBJ2-5	TRBD2	.	TRBV11-2	CASSPGTSVFQETQYF	TGTGCCAGCAGCCCTGGGACTAGCGTCTTCCAAGAGACCCAGTACTTC
TRBJ2-7	TRBD2	.	TRBV4-1	CASSQGGFDEQYF	TGCGCCAGCAGCCAGGGGGGGTTCGACGAGCAGTACTTC
TRBJ2-3	TRBD2	.	TRBV7-9	CASSLGLAESTDTQYF	TGTGCCAGCAGCTTAGGACTAGCGGAGAGCACAGATACGCAGTATTTT
TRBJ2-6	TRBD1	.	TRBV11-1	CASSPDRASGANVLTF	TGTGCCAGCAGCCCCGACAGGGCCTCTGGGGCCAACGTCCTGACTTTC
TRBJ2-5	.	.	TRBV6-5	CASSYREWETQYF	TGTGCCAGCAGTTACAGAGAGTGGGAGACCCAGTACTTC
TRBJ2-1	.	.	TRBV29-1	CSVEDGQYNEQFF	TGCAGCGTTGAGGACGGACAGTACAATGAGCAGTTCTTC
TRBJ2-1	TRBD2	.	TRBV7-2	CASRVSPSGGGNEQFF	TGTGCCAGCAGGGTATCCCCTAGCGGGGGCGGGAATGAGCAGTTCTTC
TRBJ2-3	TRBD1	.	TRBV7-9	CASSLSGGGDTQYF	TGTGCCAGCAGCTTATCAGGGGGCGGGGATACGCAGTATTTT
TRBJ2-3	.	.	TRBV11-2	CASSSPDKDTQYF	TGTGCCAGCAGCTCTCCGGACAAAGATACGCAGTATTTT
TRBJ2-7	TRBD1	.	TRBV27	CASSFHRDRGDYEQYF	TGTGCCAGCAGTTTTCACCGGGACAGGGGAGACTACGAGCAGTACTTC
TRBJ1-2	.	.	TRBV11-2	CASNPANYGYTF	TGTGCCAGCAACCCAGCTAACTATGGCTACACCTTC
TRBJ2-1	.	.	TRBV12-5	CASGLGTDTDNEQFF	TGTGCTAGTGGTTTGGGGACAGACACTGACAATGAGCAGTTCTTC
TRBJ2-5	.	once	TRBV7-2	CASSLNTQETQYF	TGTGCCAGCAGCTTGAACACGCAAGAGACCCAGTACTTC
TRBJ1-2	.	.	TRBV29-1	CSVDTVNGYTF	TGCAGCGTTGACACGGTAAATGGCTACACCTTC
TRBJ1-2	TRBD1	.	TRBV5-8	CASSSGTGSYYYGYTF	TGTGCCAGCAGCTCCGGGACAGGGTCATACTACTATGGCTACACCTTC
TRBJ1-5	TRBD1	.	TRBV9	CASSQPDRVYTGGLSNQPQHF	TGTGCCAGCAGCCAACCCGACAGGGTGTATACAGGTGGACTATCCAATCAGCCCCAGCATTTT
TRBJ1-1	.	.	TRBV30	CAWEGADTEAFF	TGTGCCTGGGAAGGGGCAGACACTGAAGCTTTCTTT
TRBJ1-5	TRBD1	.	TRBV19	CASSVPGTGGNQPQHF	TGTGCCAGTAGTGTCCCCGGGACAGGGGGCAATCAGCCCCAGCATTTT
TRBJ2-3	.	.	TRBV9	CASSAGGHSTDTQYF	TGTGCCAGCAGCGCCGGGGGGCACAGCACAGATACGCAGTATTTT
TRBJ2-3	TRBD1	.	TRBV7-9	CASSLYDRGPTDTQYF	TGTGCCAGCAGCTTATATGACAGGGGGCCCACAGATACGCAGTATTTT
TRBJ2-5	TRBD1	.	TRBV19	CASSMDKQGFRETQYF	TGTGCCAGTAGTATGGACAAACAGGGGTTCAGGGAGACCCAGTACTTC
TRBJ2-7	.	.	TRBV13	CASSSAAAGSSYEQYF	TGTGCCAGCAGCTCTGCAGCCGCCGGGAGCTCCTACGAGCAGTACTTC
TRBJ2-7	.	.	TRBV7-9	CASGNPEGSYEQYF	TGTGCCAGCGGCAACCCAGAGGGCTCCTACGAGCAGTACTTC
TRBJ2-7	TRBD2	once	TRBV28	CASSLRLAGIHEQYF	TGTGCCAGCAGTTTGCGACTAGCGGGGATCCACGAGCAGTACTTC
TRBJ1-2	.	.	TRBV9	CASSVESPASYGYTF	TGTGCCAGCAGCGTAGAAAGCCCAGCGAGCTATGGCTACACCTTC
TRBJ1-3	.	.	TRBV6-1	CASSEVPTAGNTIYF	TGTGCCAGCAGTGAAGTTCCGACAGCTGGAAACACCATATATTTT
TRBJ1-6	TRBD1	.	TRBV27	CASSRGTGSPSYNSPLHF	TGTGCCAGCAGTCGCGGGACAGGGTCCCCCTCCTATAATTCACCCCTCCACTTT
TRBJ2-6	.	.	TRBV4-3	CASSPNPGMGANVLTF	TGCGCCAGCAGCCCCAATCCGGGAATGGGGGCCAACGTCCTGACTTTC
TRBJ1-1	.	.	TRBV10-2	CASSPRVNTEAFF	TGCGCCAGCAGCCCGAGGGTTAACACTGAAGCTTTCTTT
TRBJ2-7	TRBD2	.	TRBV9	CASSVDGGDLYF	TGTGCCAGCAGCGTAGACGGGGGGGATCTGTACTTC
TRBJ2-5	TRBD1	.	TRBV7-9	CASSLEGTVGGRETQYF	TGTGCCAGCAGCTTAGAAGGTACGGTAGGGGGCAGGGAGACCCAGTACTTC
TRBJ1-1	TRBD1	.	TRBV29-1	CSVDRTGSSEAFF	TGCAGCGTTGACCGGACAGGGTCTTCTGAAGCTTTCTTT
TRBJ2-1	TRBD2	.	TRBV7-6	CASSLSPAGGPHEQFF	TGTGCCAGCAGCTTAAGTCCGGCGGGGGGGCCTCATGAGCAGTTCTTC
TRBJ1-3	.	.	TRBV10-1	CASTERGLDGNTIYF	TGCGCCAGCACCGAGAGGGGGTTGGATGGAAACACCATATATTTT
TRBJ1-2	.	.	TRBV12-2	CASRSYGGPNEVYGYTF	TGTGCAAGTCGCTCCTACGGGGGGCCTAACGAGGTCTATGGCTACACCTTC
TRBJ2-1	TRBD1	.	TRBV7-8	CASSSPPGQGTLGEQFF	TGTGCCAGCAGCTCGCCCCCGGGACAGGGGACCCTGGGTGAGCAGTTCTTC
TRBJ2-1	.	.	TRBV30	CAWRLAAGLQFF	TGTGCCTGGAGATTAGCGGCGGGGCTGCAGTTCTTC
TRBJ1-2	TRBD1	.	TRBV7-9	CASSSGQGALGYAF	TGTGCCAGCAGCTCGGGACAGGGGGCATTGGGCTACGCCTTC
TRBJ2-3	TRBD2	.	TRBV28	CASSSGTSGGGLTDTQYF	TGTGCCAGCAGTTCGGGGACTAGCGGGGGGGGGTTAACAGATACGCAGTATTTT
TRBJ2-3	.	.	TRBV30	CAWSEPLQGGGDTQYF	TGTGCCTGGTCGGAGCCGTTACAGGGGGGGGGAGATACGCAGTATTTT
TRBJ2-1	TRBD2	.	TRBV11-1	CASSRSTSGAYNEQFF	TGTGCCAGCAGCCGCTCGACTAGCGGGGCCTACAATGAGCAGTTCTTC